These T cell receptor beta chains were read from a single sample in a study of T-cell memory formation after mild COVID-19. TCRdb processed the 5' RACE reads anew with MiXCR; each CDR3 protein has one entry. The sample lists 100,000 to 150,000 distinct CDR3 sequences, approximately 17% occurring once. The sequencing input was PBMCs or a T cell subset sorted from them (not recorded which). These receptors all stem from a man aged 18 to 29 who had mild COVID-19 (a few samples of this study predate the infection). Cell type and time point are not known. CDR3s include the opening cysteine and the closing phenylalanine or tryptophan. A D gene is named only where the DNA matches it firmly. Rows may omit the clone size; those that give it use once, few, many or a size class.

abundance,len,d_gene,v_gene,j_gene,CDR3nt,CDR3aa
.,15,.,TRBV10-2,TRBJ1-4,TGCGCCAGCACCCGGACGCCAAGAGGGAATGAAAAACTGTTTTTT,CASTRTPRGNEKLFF
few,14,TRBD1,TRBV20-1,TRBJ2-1,TGCAGTGCTAAACAGGGGTCCAGCGGCAATGAGCAGTTCTTC,CSAKQGSSGNEQFF
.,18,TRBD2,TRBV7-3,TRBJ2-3,TGTGCCAGCAGCTTGGGACTAGCGGGAGGCCTTTTCACAGATACGCAGTATTTT,CASSLGLAGGLFTDTQYF
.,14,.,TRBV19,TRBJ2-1,TGTGCCAGTAGCGTCGAGGGGGTTGTGGATGAGCAGTTCTTC,CASSVEGVVDEQFF
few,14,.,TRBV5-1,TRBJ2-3,TGCGCCAGCACCCAGGGCCGGGGCACAGATACGCAGTATTTT,CASTQGRGTDTQYF
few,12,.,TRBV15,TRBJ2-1,TGTGCCACCAGCTTGGGGTACAATGAGCAGTTCTTC,CATSLGYNEQFF
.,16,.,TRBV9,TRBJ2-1,TGTGCCAGCAGCGTAGTTACAGGGTCGACCTACAATGAGCAGTTCTTC,CASSVVTGSTYNEQFF
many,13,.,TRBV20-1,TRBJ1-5,TGCAGTGCCCATGAGGGGCCCGGAGGGCCCCAGCATTTT,CSAHEGPGGPQHF
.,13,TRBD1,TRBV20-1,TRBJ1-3,TGCAGTGCTAACAGGGGGCCAGGAAACACCATATATTTT,CSANRGPGNTIYF
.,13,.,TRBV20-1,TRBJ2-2,TGCAGTGCTAGCACCCAAAGCACCGGGGAGCTGTTTTTT,CSASTQSTGELFF
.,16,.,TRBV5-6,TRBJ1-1,TGTGCCAGCAGCTTGTGGGGCGGTTTCGGGAACACTGAAGCTTTCTTT,CASSLWGGFGNTEAFF